These T cell receptor beta chains were read from a single sample in a study of cytomegalovirus exposure and HLA in healthy donors. The protocol was immunoSEQ multiplex PCR, while the TCRdb copy is restricted to in-frame clones and leaves out a portion. The table shows around 120,000 clones, with over 60% occurring only once. The specimen sequenced was PBMCs. The source is a woman between 35 and 50 years old in good health and CMV-seropositive. CDR3s include the opening cysteine and the closing phenylalanine or tryptophan. Clone size is not always given. Where it is, it says once, few, many or a class for expanded clones.

abundance: once
j_gene: TRBJ2-5
v_gene: TRBV2
CDR3aa: CATHQDRVEETQYF

abundance: few
j_gene: TRBJ2-7
v_gene: TRBV2
CDR3aa: CASSDDRGDYEQYF

abundance: NA
j_gene: TRBJ2-1
v_gene: TRBV9
CDR3aa: CASSVGGGVGNEQFF

abundance: NA
j_gene: TRBJ1-1
v_gene: TRBV2
CDR3aa: CASSTHQNTEAFF

abundance: NA
j_gene: TRBJ1-1
v_gene: TRBV9
CDR3aa: CASSVGGRGNREAFF

abundance: once
j_gene: TRBJ1-3
v_gene: TRBV30
CDR3aa: CARGGSSGNTIYF

abundance: NA
j_gene: TRBJ2-1
v_gene: TRBV6-6
CDR3aa: CASRWTSGNNEQFF

abundance: NA
j_gene: TRBJ2-7
v_gene: TRBV5-6
CDR3aa: CASSRGQVISYEQYF

abundance: NA
j_gene: TRBJ1-1
v_gene: TRBV4-3
CDR3aa: CASSQSSGWGNTEAFF

abundance: NA
j_gene: TRBJ2-7
v_gene: TRBV7-9
CDR3aa: CASSLGGGSYEQYF

abundance: NA
j_gene: TRBJ1-5
v_gene: TRBV5-6
CDR3aa: CASSFGISNQPQHF

abundance: NA
j_gene: TRBJ1-2
v_gene: TRBV5-4
CDR3aa: CASSPTGDGYTF

abundance: NA
j_gene: TRBJ2-7
v_gene: TRBV18
CDR3aa: CASSPRASGRGTHEQYF

abundance: NA
j_gene: TRBJ2-2
v_gene: TRBV27
CDR3aa: CASSRGRGGELFF

abundance: NA
j_gene: TRBJ1-4
v_gene: TRBV2
CDR3aa: CASRERSTNEKLFF

abundance: NA
j_gene: TRBJ1-5
v_gene: TRBV6-1
CDR3aa: CASSEAIGSNQPQHF

abundance: NA
j_gene: TRBJ1-4
v_gene: TRBV5-4
CDR3aa: CASSPGGQGSEEKLFF

abundance: NA
j_gene: TRBJ2-5
v_gene: TRBV4-2
CDR3aa: CASSQGEAGGHKTQYF

abundance: NA
j_gene: TRBJ2-5
v_gene: TRBV5-4
CDR3aa: CASSGTSGREETQYF